The sequence of this TCR beta chain was determined in a study of naive and memory T cell subsets. This clonotype occurred a few times. V was trimmed by 5 bases and J by 4 bases, leaving 21 bases between them. Germline V lookup: CDR1 SGDLS, CDR2 YYNGEE. CDR3 length equals 17 residues. The beta constant-region primer was an equimolar mix of two oligonucleotides covering TRBC1 and TRBC2. Four rounds of PCR amplified the ligated cDNA using nested alpha and beta constant-region primers plus SP2. TCRdb reanalysed the UMI-ligation and nested PCR reads using MiXCR and keeps one entry per CDR3 protein. The sample records some 110,000 distinct CDR3 sequences, 36% being singletons.

The J gene is TRBJ2-2, the V gene TRBV9; D may be TRBD2 (6 bases). This sequence originates from a human donor in good health. Sequencing input: central memory CD4+ T cells from blood. The CDR3 coding sequence is TGTGCCAGCAGTAGCGAGATCGTGACTAGAGGCACCGGGGAGCTGTTTTTT. Its translation: CASSSEIVTRGTGELFF.